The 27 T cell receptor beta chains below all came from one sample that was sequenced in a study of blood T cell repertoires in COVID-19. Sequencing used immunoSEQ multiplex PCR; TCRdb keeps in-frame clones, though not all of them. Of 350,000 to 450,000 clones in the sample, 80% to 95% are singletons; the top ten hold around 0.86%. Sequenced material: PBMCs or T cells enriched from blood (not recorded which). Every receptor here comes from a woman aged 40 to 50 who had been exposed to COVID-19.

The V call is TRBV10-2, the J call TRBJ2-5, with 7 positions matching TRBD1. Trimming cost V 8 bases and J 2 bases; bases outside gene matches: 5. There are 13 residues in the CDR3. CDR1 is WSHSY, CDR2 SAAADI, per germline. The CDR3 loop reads CASEPGQQETQYF. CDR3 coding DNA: TGCGCCAGCGAACCGGGACAGCAAGAGACCCAGTACTTC.

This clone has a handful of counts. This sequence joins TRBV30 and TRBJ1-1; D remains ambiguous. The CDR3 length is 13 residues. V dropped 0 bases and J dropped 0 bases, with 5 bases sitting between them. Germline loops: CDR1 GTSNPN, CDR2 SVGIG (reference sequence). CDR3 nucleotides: TGTGCCTGGAGTGTTACATTGAACACTGAAGCTTTCTTT. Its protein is CAWSVTLNTEAFF.

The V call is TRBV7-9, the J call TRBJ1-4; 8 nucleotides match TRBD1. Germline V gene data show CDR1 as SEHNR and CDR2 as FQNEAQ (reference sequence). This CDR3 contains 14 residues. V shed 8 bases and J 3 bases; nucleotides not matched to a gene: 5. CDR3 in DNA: TGTGCCAGCGTCCTACAGGGGGCTAATGAAAAACTGTTTTTT. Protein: CASVLQGANEKLFF.

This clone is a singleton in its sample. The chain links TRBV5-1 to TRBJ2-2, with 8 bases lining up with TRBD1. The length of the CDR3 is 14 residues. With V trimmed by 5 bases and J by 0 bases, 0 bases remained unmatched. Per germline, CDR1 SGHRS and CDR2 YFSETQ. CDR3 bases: TGCGCCAGCAGGGACAGGGCGAACACCGGGGAGCTGTTTTTT. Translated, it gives CASRDRANTGELFF.

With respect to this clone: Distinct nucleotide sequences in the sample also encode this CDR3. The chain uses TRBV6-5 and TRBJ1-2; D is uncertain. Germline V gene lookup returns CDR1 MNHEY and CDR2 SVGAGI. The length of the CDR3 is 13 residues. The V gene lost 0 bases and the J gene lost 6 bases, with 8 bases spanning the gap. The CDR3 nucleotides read TGTGCCAGCAGTTACTCATCCGGGAATGGCTACACCTTC. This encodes CASSYSSGNGYTF.

Here the CDR3 DNA reads TGTGCCAGCCATGGACAGTTAAATCAGCCCCAGCATTTT. It yields the protein CASHGQLNQPQHF. The rearrangement uses TRBV6-5 and TRBJ1-5; perhaps TRBD1 as D (6 bases). The CDR3 length is 13 residues. The V gene lost 8 bases and the J gene lost 4 bases, with 12 bases spanning the gap. Germline V lookup: CDR1 MNHEY, CDR2 SVGAGI.

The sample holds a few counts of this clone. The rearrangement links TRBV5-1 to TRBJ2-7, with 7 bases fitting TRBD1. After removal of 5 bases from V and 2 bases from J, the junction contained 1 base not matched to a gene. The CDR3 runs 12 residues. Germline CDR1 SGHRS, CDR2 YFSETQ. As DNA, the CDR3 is TGCGCCAGCAGAGGGACAGCCTACGAGCAGTACTTC. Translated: CASRGTAYEQYF.

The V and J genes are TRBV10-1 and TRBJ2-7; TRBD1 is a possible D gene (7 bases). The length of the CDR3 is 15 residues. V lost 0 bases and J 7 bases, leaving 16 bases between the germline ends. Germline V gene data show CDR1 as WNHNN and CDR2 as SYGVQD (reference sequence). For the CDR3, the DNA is TGCGCCAGCAGTGAGTCGACAGGGAGGAGGGGTGAGCAGTACTTC. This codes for CASSESTGRRGEQYF.

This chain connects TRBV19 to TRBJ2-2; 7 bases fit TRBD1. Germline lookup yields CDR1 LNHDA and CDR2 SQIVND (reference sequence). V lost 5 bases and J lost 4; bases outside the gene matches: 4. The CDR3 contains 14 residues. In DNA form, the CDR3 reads TGTGCCAGTAGTCACCGGGACAGCACCGGGGAGCTGTTTTTT. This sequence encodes CASSHRDSTGELFF.

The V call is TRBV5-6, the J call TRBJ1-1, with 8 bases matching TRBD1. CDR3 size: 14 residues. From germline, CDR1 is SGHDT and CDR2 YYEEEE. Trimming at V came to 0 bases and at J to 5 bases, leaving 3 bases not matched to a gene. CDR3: CASSLGQGRTEAFF. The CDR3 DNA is TGTGCCAGCAGCTTGGGACAGGGGAGGACTGAAGCTTTCTTT. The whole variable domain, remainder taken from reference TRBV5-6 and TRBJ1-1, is DAGVTQSPTHLIKTRGQQVTLRCSPKSGHDTVSWYQQALGQGPQFIFQYYEEEERQRGNFPDRFSGHQFPNYSSELNVNALLLGDSALYLCASSLGQGRTEAFFGQGTRLTVV.

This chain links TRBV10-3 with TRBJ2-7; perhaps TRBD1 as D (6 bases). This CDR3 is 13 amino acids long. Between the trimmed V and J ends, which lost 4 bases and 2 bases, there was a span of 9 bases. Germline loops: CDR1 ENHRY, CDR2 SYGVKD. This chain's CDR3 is CAISAGDTYEQYF. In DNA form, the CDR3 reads TGTGCCATCAGTGCCGGGGACACCTACGAGCAGTACTTC.

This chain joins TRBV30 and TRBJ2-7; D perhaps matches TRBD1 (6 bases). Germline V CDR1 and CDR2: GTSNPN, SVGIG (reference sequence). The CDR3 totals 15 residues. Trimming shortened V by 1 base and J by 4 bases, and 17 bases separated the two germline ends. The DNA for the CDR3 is TGTGCCTGGAGTGGGGCAACAGGGCTGGATTACGAGCAGTACTTC. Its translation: CAWSGATGLDYEQYF.

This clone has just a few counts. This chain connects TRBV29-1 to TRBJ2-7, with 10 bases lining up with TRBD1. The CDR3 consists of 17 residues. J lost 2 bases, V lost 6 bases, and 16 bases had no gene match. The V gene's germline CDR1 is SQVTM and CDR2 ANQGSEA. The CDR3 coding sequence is TGCAGCGTCCCGAATCCTCCGGGACAGGGGACTCCCTACGAGCAGTACTTC. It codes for CSVPNPPGQGTPYEQYF.

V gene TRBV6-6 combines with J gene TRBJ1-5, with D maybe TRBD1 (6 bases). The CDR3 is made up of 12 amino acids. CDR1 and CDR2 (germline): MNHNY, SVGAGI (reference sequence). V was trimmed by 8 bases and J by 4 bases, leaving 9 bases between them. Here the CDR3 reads CASRTENQPQHF. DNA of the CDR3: TGTGCCAGCCGGACAGAAAATCAGCCCCAGCATTTT.

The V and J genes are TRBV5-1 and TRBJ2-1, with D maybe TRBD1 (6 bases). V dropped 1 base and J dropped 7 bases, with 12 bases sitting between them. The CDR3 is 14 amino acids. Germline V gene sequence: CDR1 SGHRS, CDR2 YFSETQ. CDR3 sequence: CASSLIPGANEQFF. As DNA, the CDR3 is TGCGCCAGCAGCTTGATTCCAGGGGCGAATGAGCAGTTCTTC.

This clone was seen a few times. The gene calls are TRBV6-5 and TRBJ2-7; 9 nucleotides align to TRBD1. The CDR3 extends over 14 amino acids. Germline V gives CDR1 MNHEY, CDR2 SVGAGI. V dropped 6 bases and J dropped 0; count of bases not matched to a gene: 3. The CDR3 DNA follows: TGTGCCAGCAGGGACAGGGGCTCCTCCTACGAGCAGTACTTC. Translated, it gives CASRDRGSSYEQYF.

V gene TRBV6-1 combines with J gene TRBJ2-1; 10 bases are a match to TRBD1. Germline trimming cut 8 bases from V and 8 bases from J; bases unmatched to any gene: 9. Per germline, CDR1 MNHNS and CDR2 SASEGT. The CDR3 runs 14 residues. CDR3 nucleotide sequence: TGTGCCAGCCAGGGGACAGGGGTGTTCGATGAGCAGTTCTTC. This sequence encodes CASQGTGVFDEQFF.

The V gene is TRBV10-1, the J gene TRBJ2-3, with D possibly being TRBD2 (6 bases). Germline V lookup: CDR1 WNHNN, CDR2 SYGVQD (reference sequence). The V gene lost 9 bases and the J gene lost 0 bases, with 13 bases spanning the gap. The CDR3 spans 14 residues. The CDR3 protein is CARGLATSTDTQYF. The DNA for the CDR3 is TGCGCCAGAGGCCTAGCGACCAGCACAGATACGCAGTATTTT.

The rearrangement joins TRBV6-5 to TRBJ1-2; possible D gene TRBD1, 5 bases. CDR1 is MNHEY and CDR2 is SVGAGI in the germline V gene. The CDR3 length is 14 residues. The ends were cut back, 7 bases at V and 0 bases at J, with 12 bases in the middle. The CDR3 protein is CASKLTETNYGYTF. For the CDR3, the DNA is TGTGCCAGCAAGCTGACAGAGACTAACTATGGCTACACCTTC.

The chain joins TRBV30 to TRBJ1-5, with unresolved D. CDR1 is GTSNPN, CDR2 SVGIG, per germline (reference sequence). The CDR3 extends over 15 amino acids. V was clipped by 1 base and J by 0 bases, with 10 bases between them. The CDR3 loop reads CAWSAQTHSNQPQHF. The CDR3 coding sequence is TGTGCCTGGAGTGCCCAGACTCATAGCAATCAGCCCCAGCATTTT.

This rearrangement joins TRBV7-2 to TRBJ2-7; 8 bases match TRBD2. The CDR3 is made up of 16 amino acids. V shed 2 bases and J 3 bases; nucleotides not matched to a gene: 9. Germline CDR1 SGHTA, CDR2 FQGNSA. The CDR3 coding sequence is TGTGCCAGCAGCTTAACGGGGGGACTAGGTATCTACGAGCAGTACTTC. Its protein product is CASSLTGGLGIYEQYF.

This CDR3 is CATSRDSEGYEQYF. CDR3 in DNA: TGTGCCACCAGCAGAGACAGCGAAGGCTACGAGCAGTACTTC. V usage is TRBV15 and J usage is TRBJ2-7; D call uncertain. The length of the CDR3 is 14 residues. Germline V lookup: CDR1 LNHNV, CDR2 YYDKDF (reference sequence). V was trimmed by 0 bases and J by 3 bases, leaving 9 bases between them.

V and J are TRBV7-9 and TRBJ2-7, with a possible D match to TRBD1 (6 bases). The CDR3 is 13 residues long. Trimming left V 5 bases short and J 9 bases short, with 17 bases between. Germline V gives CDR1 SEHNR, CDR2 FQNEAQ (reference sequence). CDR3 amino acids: CASSPEDSKRQYF. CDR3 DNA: TGTGCCAGCAGCCCCGAGGACAGTAAAAGGCAGTACTTC.

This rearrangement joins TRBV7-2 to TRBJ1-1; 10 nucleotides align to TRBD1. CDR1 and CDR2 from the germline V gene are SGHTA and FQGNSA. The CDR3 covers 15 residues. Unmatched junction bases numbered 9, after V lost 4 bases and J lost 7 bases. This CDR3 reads CASSYGQGGAREAFF. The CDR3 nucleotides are TGTGCCAGCAGCTACGGACAGGGGGGGGCTCGTGAAGCTTTCTTT.

The CDR3 sequence: CASRRAGGTGELFF. CDR3 DNA: TGTGCCAGCCGGAGGGCGGGAGGAACCGGGGAGCTGTTTTTT. The chain combines TRBV9 with TRBJ2-2, with 8 positions matching TRBD2. V shed 7 bases and J 5 bases; nucleotides not matched to a gene: 7. The length of the CDR3 is 14 residues. CDR1 and CDR2 (germline): SGDLS, YYNGEE.

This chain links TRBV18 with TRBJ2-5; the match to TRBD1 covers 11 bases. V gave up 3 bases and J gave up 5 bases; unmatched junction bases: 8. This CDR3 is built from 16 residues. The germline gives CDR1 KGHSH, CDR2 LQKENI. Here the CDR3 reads CASSPSDRGRRETQYF. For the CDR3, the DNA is TGTGCCAGCTCACCGTCGGACAGGGGGCGAAGGGAGACCCAGTACTTC.

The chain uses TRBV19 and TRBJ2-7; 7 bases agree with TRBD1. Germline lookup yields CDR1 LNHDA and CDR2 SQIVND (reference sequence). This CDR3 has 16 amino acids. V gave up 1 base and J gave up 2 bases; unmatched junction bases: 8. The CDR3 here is CASSIGAGTVAYEQYF. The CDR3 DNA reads TGTGCCAGTAGTATAGGGGCTGGGACAGTTGCCTACGAGCAGTACTTC.